One T cell receptor (beta chain) is described in this entry. Its specific antigen is unknown. Qualities for individual bases were not recorded, and no much larger clone is one base off. These data are taken from a study of shared clonotypes between healthy human individuals (dated by TCRdb to the early 2020s). About the investigation overall: The cohort included a few men and two women between 18 and 49 years of age. For each donor, three plates each were used for CD4 naive and CD4 memory, two plates were used for CD8 naive, and one plate was used for CD8 memory. Blood TCR repertoires of a handful of healthy adults were deeply sequenced to estimate repertoire size and the extent of clonotype sharing between individuals. Different laboratories and diverse techniques were used to prepare libraries and sequence TCR repertoires, to increase sequencing depth and limit assay-specific biases. Between about 0.85 and 9.5 billion PBMCs per donor were obtained by leukapheresis.

From the germline V gene, CDR1 is SGHVS and CDR2 is FQNEAQ. Germline trimming: 5 bases from V, 4 bases from J; junction bases outside gene matches: 10. Counted from cysteine to phenylalanine, this CDR3 has 16 amino acids. Here the CDR3 DNA is all that survives: 48 bases in frame from base 1. General study outcomes and caveats: When a handful of donors were compared, the shared fraction of clonotypes was about 5% for naive CD4, more than 3% for naive CD8, roughly 2.3% for memory CD4, and less than 0.45% for memory CD8. Compared with non-shared clonotypes, clonotypes shared by all four sorted-subset donors had higher generation probabilities. Sampling was limited to blood, and TCR repertoires in tissue likely differ from TCR repertoires in blood. Even with the large sequencing depth, rarefaction of the sorted-subset datasets indicated that sequencing was incomplete. Because the study included only a small number of donors, the genetic and exposure-history diversity represented was limited. Naive subsets generally had larger estimated clonotype richness than memory subsets. Pairwise subsampling indicated that sequencing depth was expected to affect the degree of clonotype sharing among donors.

TCR CDR3 regions were amplified from genomic DNA by multiplex PCR using the deep immunoSEQ assay. Extracted genomic DNA from each cell subset was distributed evenly across all wells of several immunoSEQ 96-well plates, and each plate was treated as a replicate. For sorted subsets, approximately 200 ng of genomic DNA, equivalent to 25,000 to 35,000 T cell genomes, went into each replicate PCR. Purified libraries were quantified with a Qubit 3.0 fluorometer, sized on a Bioanalyzer 2100, and re-quantified with the KAPA Library Quantification kit. Every immunoSEQ 96-well plate was sequenced on a separate single-read 150-cycle Illumina NextSeq 550 flow cell. On the authors' methods: The immunoSEQ output contained only junctional sequences without quality scores, so filtering could not match that applied to full-length reads. Sequences were annotated with PyIR, a Python wrapper for IgBLAST v1.9, using IMGT germline references to assign V/J genes and CDR3. Any read was removed if the V/J assignment was weak (E-value above 1e-6), the CDR3 was missing, or the read contained stop codons, out-of-frame junctions, or ambiguous translated residues. A V3J clonotype was defined by an identical inferred V gene, J gene, and CDR3 amino acid sequence. The percentage overlap between two repertoires was calculated by dividing the number of shared unique clonotypes by the size of the smaller repertoire. Richness of each repertoire was evaluated using RTK rarefaction, the Chao1 estimator, and Recon v2.1 estimates of unobserved clonotypes. OLGA was used to compute generation probabilities for all TCRbeta clonotypes that the gDNA method yielded from a few donors. Entries here come from immuneACCESS through TCRdb and include only in-frame sequences with V and J called. Some clones fail to appear in such tables; in the studies checked, an unresolved V gene covers under half of the shortfall, and the cause of the remainder is unknown. V and J calls and clone size are copied from that table; D and trimming were computed from the DNA. This sample gives roughly 2.1 million clones in total; 93% of them show up just once. Over 1.5% of the sample is taken by the ten largest.

CD8 naive samples consisted of CD45RO-negative cells that were positively selected for CCR7, yielding a CD45RA+CCR7+ population without TemRA cells. The donors were healthy, HIV-negative adults who had no recently reported acute infections or vaccinations. Every donor was a Caucasian adult residing in Nashville, Tennessee, USA. After blood collection by leukapheresis, PBMCs were isolated using Ficoll-Histopaque density gradient centrifugation and then cryopreserved in the vapor phase of liquid nitrogen. Analytical flow cytometry was used to check the purity and quantity of each magnetically sorted T cell population. From each sorted fraction, genomic DNA was isolated and quantified by UV absorbance on a Nanodrop 2000c.

This receptor was identified in a man between 18 and 29 years old in good health. Some clones in this sample may be carry-over from other donors' samples. Sequencing input: naive CD8+ T cells from PBMCs. Explained via the paper, the cell subset or site label denotes: CD45RA+CCR7+. The chain joins TRBV7-8 to TRBJ2-2, with 7 bases aligning to TRBD2. The DNA sequence is as follows: TGTGCCAGCAGCCCGAGGACTCGGGGGGTCACCGGGGAGCTGTTTTTT. It codes for CASSPRTRGVTGELFF.